This T cell receptor (gamma chain) appears in the sequencing data of a study of Vδ1+ human thymocytes. Study observations and caveats: Thymic delta-chain repertoires held approximately 20% Vdelta2 sequences and few Vdelta3, despite high sort purity. Highly polyclonal TRG and TRD repertoires with Gaussian CDR3 length distributions appeared in thymus.

CDR1 VINAFY and CDR2 YDVSNSKD come from the germline V gene. The CDR3 contains 17 residues. V was pared by 0 bases and J by 3 bases, with 14 bases of the junction left unmatched. The template was reverse-transcribed extracted RNA. CDR3 amplicons came from multiplex PCR with pooled V-gene forward and constant-region reverse primers. TCRdb fed the multiplex PCR reads to CATT. The sample carries 25,000 to 30,000 gamma-chain clones, around a fifth recorded once. In the case of this clone: Its antigen is not known.

Sequencing was performed on Vdelta1+ gamma-delta thymocytes from the thymus. The subset denotes: FACS-sorted CD3+ TCRalphabeta- TCRVdelta1+ TCRVdelta2- thymocytes. This chain joins TRGV5 and TRGJ1 or TRGJ2. This receptor was taken from a boy less than two years old who had congenital heart surgery. CDR3 coding DNA: TGTGCCACCTGGGACAGGCCACGATTATACCCTTATTATAAGAAACTCTTT. Its protein is CATWDRPRLYPYYKKLF.